This TCR beta chain comes out of a study of T cell repertoires in cytomegalovirus infection. TCRdb re-called the reads with MiXCR, one entry per CDR3 protein. Here the sample spans more than 150,000 distinct CDR3 sequences, about 20% being singletons. A remark on this clonotype: Its antigen is still unknown.

Study-wide results and limits: HLA-C-restricted CMV-specific TCR beta clonotypes were dominant in the ex vivo response.

Germline values: CDR1 SGHRS, CDR2 YFSETQ. V dropped 6 bases and J dropped 5 bases, with 11 bases sitting between them. CDR3 length: 13 amino acids. The genes are TRBV5-1 and TRBJ2-2; the D is unclear. The sample comprised PBMCs. The receptor was derived from a human donor in good health (CMV status not recorded). Some clones in this sample may be carry-over from other donors' samples. In DNA, the CDR3 is TGCGCCAGCAACTGGGAACGGACCGGGGAGCTGTTTTTT. Translating it yields CASNWERTGELFF.